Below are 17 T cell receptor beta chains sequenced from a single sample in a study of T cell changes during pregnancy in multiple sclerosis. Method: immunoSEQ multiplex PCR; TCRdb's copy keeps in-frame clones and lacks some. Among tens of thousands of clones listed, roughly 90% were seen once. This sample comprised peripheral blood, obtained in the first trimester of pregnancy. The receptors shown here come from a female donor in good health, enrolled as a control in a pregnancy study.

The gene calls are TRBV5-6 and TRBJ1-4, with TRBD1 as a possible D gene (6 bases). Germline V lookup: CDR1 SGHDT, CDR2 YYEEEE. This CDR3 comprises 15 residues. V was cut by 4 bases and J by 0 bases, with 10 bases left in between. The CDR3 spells CASSGRTATNEKLFF. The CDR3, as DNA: TGTGCCAGCAGCGGCCGGACAGCAACTAATGAAAAACTGTTTTTT.

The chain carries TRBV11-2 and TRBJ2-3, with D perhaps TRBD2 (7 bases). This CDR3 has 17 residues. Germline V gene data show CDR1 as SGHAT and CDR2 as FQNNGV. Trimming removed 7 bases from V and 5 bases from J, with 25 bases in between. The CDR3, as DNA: TGTGCCAGCACTTTAGGATTGCGGGGAGGGGGAGAAGATACGCAGTATTTT. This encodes CASTLGLRGGGEDTQYF.

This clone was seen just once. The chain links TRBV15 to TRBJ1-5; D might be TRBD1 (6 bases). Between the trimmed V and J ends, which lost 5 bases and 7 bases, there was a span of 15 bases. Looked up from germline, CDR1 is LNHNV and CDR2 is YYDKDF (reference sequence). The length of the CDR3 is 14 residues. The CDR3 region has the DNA TGTGCCACCAGCTACACCAGGGGTGGACAGCCCCAGCATTTT. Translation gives CATSYTRGGQPQHF.

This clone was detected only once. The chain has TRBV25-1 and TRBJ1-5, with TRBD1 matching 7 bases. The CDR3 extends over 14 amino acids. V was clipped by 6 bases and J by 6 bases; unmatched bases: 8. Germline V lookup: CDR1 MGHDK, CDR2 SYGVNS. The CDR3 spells CASSDTGVTQPQHF. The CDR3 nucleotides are TGTGCCAGCAGCGACACAGGGGTTACTCAGCCCCAGCATTTT.

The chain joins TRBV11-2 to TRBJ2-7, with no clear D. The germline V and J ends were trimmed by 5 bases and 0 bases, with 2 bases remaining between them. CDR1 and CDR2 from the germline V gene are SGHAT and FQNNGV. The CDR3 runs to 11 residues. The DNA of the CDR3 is TGTGCCAGCAGCCACTCCTACGAGCAGTACTTC. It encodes CASSHSYEQYF.

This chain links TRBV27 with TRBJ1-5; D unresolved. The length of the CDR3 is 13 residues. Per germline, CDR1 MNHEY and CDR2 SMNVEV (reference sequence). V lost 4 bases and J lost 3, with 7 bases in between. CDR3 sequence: CASSYRVNQPQHF. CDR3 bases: TGTGCCAGCAGTTATCGGGTCAATCAGCCCCAGCATTTT.

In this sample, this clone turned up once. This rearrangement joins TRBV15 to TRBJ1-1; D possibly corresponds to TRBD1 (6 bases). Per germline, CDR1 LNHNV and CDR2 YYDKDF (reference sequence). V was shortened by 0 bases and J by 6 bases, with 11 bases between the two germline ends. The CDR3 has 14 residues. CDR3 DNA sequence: TGTGCCACCAGCAGAGATTGGCAGGGGCCTGAAGCTTTCTTT. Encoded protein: CATSRDWQGPEAFF. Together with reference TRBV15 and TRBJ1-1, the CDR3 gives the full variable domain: DAMVIQNPRYQVTQFGKPVTLSCSQTLNHNVMYWYQQKSSQAPKLLFHYYDKDFNNEADTPDNFQSRRPNTSFCFLDIRSPGLGDTAMYLCATSRDWQGPEAFFGQGTRLTVV.

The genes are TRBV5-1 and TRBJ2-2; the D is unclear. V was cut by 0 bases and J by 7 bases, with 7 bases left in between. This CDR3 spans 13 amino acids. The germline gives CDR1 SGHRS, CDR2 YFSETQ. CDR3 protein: CASSLVVVGELFF. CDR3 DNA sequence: TGCGCCAGCAGCTTGGTCGTCGTCGGGGAGCTGTTTTTT. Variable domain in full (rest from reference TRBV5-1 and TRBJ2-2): KAGVTQTPRYLIKTRGQQVTLSCSPISGHRSVSWYQQTPGQGLQFLFEYFSETQRNKGNFPGRFSGRQFSNSRSEMNVSTLELGDSALYLCASSLVVVGELFFGEGSRLTVL.

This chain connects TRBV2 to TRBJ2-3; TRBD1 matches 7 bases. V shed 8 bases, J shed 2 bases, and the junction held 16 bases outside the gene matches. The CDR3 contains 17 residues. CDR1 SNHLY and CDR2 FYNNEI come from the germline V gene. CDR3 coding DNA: TGTGCCAGCGCCTTTAGGGCAGGGACAGTCTCCACAGATACGCAGTATTTT. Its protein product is CASAFRAGTVSTDTQYF.

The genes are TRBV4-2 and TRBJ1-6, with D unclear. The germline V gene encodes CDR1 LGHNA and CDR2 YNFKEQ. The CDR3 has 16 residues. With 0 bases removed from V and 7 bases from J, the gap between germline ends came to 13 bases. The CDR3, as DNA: TGTGCCAGCAGCCAAGATCCAACCCGGGAAAATTCACCCCTCCACTTT. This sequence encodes CASSQDPTRENSPLHF.

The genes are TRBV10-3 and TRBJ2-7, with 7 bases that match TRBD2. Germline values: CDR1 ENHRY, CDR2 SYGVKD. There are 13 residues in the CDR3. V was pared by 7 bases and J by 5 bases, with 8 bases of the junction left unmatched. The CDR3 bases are TGTGCCATCACGGCTGAGGGAGGGAACGAGCAGTACTTC. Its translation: CAITAEGGNEQYF.

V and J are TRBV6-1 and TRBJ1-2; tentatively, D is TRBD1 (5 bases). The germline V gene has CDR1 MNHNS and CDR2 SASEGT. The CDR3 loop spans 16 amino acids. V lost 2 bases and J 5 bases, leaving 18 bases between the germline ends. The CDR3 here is CASSELLRDWGYGYTF. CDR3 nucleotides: TGTGCCAGCAGTGAATTACTCAGGGATTGGGGATATGGCTACACCTTC.

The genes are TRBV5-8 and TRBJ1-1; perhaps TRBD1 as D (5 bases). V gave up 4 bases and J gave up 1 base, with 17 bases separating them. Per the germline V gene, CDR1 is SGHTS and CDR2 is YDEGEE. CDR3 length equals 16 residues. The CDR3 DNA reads TGTGCCAGCAGCATGGGGAAGTGGGGGGAGAACACTGAAGCTTTCTTT. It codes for CASSMGKWGENTEAFF. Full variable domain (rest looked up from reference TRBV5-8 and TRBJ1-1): EAGVTQSPTHLIKTRGQQATLRCSPISGHTSVYWYQQALGLGLQFLLWYDEGEERNRGNFPPRFSGRQFPNYSSELNVNALELEDSALYLCASSMGKWGENTEAFFGQGTRLTVV.

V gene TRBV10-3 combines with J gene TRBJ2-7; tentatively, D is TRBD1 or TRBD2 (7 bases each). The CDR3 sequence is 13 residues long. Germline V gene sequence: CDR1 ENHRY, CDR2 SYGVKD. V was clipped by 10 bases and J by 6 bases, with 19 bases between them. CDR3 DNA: TGTGCCACCAGGGAGGGGGCATCGTCCGAGCAGTACTTC. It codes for CATREGASSEQYF.

The DNA of the CDR3 is TGCGCCAGCAGCCAAGAGGGCGTAAAAGAGACCCAGTACTTC. Protein sequence: CASSQEGVKETQYF. V usage is TRBV4-3 and J usage is TRBJ2-5; D is unresolved. V was cut by 0 bases and J by 3 bases, with 8 bases left in between. The CDR3 is made up of 14 amino acids. Germline V CDR1 and CDR2: LGHNA, YSLEER.

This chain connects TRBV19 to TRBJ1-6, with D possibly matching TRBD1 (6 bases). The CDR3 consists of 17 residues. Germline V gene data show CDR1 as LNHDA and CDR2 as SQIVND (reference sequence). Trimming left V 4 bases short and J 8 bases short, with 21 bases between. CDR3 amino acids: CASSTELAGQRDSPLHF. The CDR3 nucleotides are TGTGCCAGTAGTACCGAGCTCGCCGGACAGCGAGATTCACCCCTCCACTTT.

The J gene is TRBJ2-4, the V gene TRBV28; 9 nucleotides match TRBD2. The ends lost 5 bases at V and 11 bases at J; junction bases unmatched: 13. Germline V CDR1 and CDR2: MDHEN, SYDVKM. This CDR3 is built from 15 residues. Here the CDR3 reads CASSVAGDLLRVQYF. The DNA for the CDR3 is TGTGCCAGCAGTGTAGCGGGAGACCTCCTAAGGGTTCAGTACTTC.